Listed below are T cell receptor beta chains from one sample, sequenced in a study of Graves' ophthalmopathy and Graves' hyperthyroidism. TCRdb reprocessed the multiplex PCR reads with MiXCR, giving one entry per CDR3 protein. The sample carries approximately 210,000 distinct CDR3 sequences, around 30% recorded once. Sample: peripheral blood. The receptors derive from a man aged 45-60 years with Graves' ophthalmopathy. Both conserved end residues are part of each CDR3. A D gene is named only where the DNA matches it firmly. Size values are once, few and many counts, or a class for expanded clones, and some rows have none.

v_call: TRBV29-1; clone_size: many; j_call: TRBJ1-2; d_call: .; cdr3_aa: CSAKTVGRFGYTF; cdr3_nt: TGCAGCGCCAAAACCGTGGGAAGGTTTGGCTACACCTTC
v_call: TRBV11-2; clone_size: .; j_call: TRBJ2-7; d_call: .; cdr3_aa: CASSLGIRKTSYEQYF; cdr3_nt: TGTGCCAGCAGCTTAGGGATACGGAAGACCTCCTACGAGCAGTACTTC
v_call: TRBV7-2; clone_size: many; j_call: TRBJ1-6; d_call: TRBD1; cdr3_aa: CASSLGSGGSPLHF; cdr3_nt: TGTGCCAGCAGCTTAGGGTCAGGGGGGTCACCCCTCCACTTT
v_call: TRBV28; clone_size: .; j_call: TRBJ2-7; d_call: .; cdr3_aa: CASSFAVGTYEQYF; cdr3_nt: TGTGCCAGCAGTTTTGCGGTTGGGACCTACGAGCAGTACTTC
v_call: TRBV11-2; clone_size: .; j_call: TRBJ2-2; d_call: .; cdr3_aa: CASSSVLGGELFF; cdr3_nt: TGTGCCAGCAGCTCAGTTTTAGGCGGGGAGCTGTTTTTT
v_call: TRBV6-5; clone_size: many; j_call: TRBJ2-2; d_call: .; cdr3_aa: CASSYSMTSPRELFF; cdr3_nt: TGTGCCAGCAGTTACTCGATGACAAGCCCCAGGGAGCTGTTTTTT
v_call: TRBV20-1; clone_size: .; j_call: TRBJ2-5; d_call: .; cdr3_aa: CSARGGQETQYF; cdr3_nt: TGCAGTGCTAGAGGAGGTCAAGAGACCCAGTACTTC
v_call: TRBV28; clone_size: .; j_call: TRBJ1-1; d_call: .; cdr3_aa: CASKKTGNTEAFF; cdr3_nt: TGTGCCAGCAAAAAGACAGGGAACACTGAAGCTTTCTTT
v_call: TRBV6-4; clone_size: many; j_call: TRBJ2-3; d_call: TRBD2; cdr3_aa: CASSDGTSGSTDTQYF; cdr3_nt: TGTGCCAGCAGTGACGGGACTAGCGGTTCAACAGATACGCAGTATTTT
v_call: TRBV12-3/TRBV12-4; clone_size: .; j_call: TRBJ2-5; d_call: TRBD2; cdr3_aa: CASRPHASGRETQYF; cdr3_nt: TGTGCCAGCAGACCACATGCTAGCGGGAGAGAGACCCAGTACTTC
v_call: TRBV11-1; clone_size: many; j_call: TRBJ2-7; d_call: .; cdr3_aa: CASSTRTAGEQYF; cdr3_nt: TGTGCCAGCAGCACACGGACTGCCGGGGAGCAGTACTTC
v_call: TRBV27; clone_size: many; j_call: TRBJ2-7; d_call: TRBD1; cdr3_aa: CASSLNPRQGAYEQYF; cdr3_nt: TGTGCCAGCAGTTTAAACCCCCGACAGGGCGCCTACGAGCAGTACTTC
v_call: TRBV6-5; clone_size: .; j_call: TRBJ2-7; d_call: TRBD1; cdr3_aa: CASSYRDRGFGEQYF; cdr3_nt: TGTGCCAGCAGTTACCGGGACAGGGGGTTTGGGGAGCAGTACTTC
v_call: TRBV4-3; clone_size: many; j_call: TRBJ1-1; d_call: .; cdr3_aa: CASSQEGGTKAFF; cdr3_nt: TGCGCCAGCAGCCAAGAGGGGGGGACTAAAGCTTTCTTT
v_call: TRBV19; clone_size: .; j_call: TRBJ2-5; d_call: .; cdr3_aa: CASKAVSEGEETQYF; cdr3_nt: TGTGCCAGCAAGGCGGTTTCTGAGGGGGAAGAGACCCAGTACTTC
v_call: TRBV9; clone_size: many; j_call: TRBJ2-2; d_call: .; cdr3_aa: CASSVAPGGTGELFF; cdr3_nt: TGTGCCAGCAGCGTCGCTCCGGGTGGCACCGGGGAGCTGTTTTTT
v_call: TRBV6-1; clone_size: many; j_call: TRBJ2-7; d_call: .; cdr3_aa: CASTLPGGYEQYF; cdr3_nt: TGTGCCAGCACGCTCCCGGGTGGCTACGAGCAGTACTTC
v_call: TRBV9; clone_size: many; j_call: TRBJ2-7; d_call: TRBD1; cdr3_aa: CASSVGQGLNYEQYF; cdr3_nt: TGTGCCAGCAGCGTTGGACAGGGCCTTAACTACGAGCAGTACTTC
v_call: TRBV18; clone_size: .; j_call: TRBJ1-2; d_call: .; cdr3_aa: CASSPRGKNGYTF; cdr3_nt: TGTGCCAGCTCACCAAGAGGGAAAAATGGCTACACCTTC
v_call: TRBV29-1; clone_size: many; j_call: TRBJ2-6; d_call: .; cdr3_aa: CSVRTSGANVLTF; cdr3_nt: TGCAGCGTTCGGACCTCTGGGGCCAACGTCCTGACTTTC
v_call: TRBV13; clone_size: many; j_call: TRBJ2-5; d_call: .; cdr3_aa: CASSLEEETQYF; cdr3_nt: TGTGCCAGCAGCTTAGAAGAAGAGACCCAGTACTTC
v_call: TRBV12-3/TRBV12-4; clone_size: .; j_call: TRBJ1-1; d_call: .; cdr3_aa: CASIQDSLEAFF; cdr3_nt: TGTGCCAGCATCCAAGACAGCCTGGAAGCTTTCTTT